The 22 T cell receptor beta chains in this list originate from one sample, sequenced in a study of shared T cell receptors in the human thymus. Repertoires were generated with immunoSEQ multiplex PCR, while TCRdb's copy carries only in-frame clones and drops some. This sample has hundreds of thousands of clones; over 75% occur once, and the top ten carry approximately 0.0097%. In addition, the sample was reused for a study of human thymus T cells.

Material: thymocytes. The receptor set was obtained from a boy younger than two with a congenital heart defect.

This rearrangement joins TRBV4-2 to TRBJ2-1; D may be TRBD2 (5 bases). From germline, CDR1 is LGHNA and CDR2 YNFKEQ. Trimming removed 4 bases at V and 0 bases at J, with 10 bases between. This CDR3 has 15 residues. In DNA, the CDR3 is TGTGCCAGCAGCCTAGTCGACTACTCCTACAATGAGCAGTTCTTC. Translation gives CASSLVDYSYNEQFF.

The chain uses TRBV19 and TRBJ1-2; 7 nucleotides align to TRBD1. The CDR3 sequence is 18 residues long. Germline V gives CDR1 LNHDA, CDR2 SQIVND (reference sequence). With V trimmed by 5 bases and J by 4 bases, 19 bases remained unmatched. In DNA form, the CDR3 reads TGTGCCAGTAGTCTTAAGATCAATCTATCCGGGACAGCCTATGGCTACACCTTC. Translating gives CASSLKINLSGTAYGYTF.

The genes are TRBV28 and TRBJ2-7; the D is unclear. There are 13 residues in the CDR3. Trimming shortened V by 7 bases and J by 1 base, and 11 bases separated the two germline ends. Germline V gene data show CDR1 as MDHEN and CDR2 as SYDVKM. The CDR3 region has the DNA TGTGCCAGCAACCTTCGAGGTTCCTACGAGCAGTACTTC. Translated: CASNLRGSYEQYF.

CDR3 coding DNA: TGTGCCAGCAGCATAAGGGGCGAAGGGGCCTACGAGCAGTACTTC. Translating gives CASSIRGEGAYEQYF. The chain couples TRBV16 to TRBJ2-7; TRBD1 is a possible D gene (5 bases). Germline V gene lookup returns CDR1 KGHSY and CDR2 FQNENV. V lost 5 bases and J 2 bases, leaving 16 bases between the germline ends. CDR3 length: 15 amino acids.

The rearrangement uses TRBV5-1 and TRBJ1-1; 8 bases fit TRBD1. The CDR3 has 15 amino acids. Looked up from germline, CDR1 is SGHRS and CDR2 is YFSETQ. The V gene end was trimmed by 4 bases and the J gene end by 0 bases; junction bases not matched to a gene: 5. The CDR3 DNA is TGCGCCAGCAGCCTACGGACAGGGATGAACACTGAAGCTTTCTTT. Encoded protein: CASSLRTGMNTEAFF.

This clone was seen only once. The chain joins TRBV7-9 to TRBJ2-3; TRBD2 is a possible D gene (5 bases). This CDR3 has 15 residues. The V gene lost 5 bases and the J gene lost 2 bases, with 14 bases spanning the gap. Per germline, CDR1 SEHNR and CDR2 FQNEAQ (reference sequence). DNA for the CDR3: TGTGCCAGCAGCATTCTAGCTAGGGTCACAGATACGCAGTATTTT. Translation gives CASSILARVTDTQYF.

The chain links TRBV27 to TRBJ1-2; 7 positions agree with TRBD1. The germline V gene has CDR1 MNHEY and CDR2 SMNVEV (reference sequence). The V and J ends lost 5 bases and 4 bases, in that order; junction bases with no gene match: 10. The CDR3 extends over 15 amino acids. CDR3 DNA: TGTGCCAGCAGTCCCCGACAGGGACGCGGCTATGGCTACACCTTC. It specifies CASSPRQGRGYGYTF.

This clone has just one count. In nucleotides, the CDR3 is TGTGCCAGCAGCCCCTATAATCCCGATCTTGAGCAGTTCTTC. Encoded protein: CASSPYNPDLEQFF. J is TRBJ2-1 and V is TRBV9; D is uncertain. The V end lost 4 bases, the J end lost 9 bases, and 17 bases lay between the germline ends. The CDR3 is made up of 14 amino acids. Germline lookup yields CDR1 SGDLS and CDR2 YYNGEE.

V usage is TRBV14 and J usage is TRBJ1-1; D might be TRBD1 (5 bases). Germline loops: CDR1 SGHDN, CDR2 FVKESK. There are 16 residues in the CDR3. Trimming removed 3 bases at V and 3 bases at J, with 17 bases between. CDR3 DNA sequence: TGTGCCAGCAGCCATAAAAAGGCCCGACAGCACACTGAAGCTTTCTTT. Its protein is CASSHKKARQHTEAFF.

DNA of the CDR3: TGTGCCAGCAGCTTAACTGCTTGGGGGAGGGATCCCGGGGAGCTGTTTTTT. Protein: CASSLTAWGRDPGELFF. The chain carries TRBV11-1 and TRBJ2-2, with TRBD2 matching 7 bases. Losses at the gene ends were 2 bases for V and 6 bases for J; bases not matched to a gene: 12. Germline values: CDR1 SGHAT, CDR2 FQDESV (reference sequence). This CDR3 spans 17 amino acids.

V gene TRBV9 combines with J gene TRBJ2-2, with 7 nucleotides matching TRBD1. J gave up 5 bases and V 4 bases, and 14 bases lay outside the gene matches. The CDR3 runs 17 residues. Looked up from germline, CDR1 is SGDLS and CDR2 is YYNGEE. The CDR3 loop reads CASSPGSTGQRTGELFF. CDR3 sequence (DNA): TGTGCCAGCAGCCCAGGCTCGACAGGGCAAAGGACCGGGGAGCTGTTTTTT.

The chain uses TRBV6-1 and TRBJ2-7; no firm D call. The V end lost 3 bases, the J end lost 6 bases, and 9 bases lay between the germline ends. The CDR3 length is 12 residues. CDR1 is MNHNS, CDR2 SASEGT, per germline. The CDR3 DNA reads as TGTGCCAGCAGTGATTCGGGTCGCGAGCAGTACTTC. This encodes CASSDSGREQYF.

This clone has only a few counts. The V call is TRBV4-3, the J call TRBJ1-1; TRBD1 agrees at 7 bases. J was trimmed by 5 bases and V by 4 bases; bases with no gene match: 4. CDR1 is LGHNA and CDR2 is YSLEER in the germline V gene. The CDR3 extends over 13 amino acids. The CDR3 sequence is CASSLLDRTEAFF. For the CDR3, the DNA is TGCGCCAGCAGCCTGTTGGACAGGACTGAAGCTTTCTTT.

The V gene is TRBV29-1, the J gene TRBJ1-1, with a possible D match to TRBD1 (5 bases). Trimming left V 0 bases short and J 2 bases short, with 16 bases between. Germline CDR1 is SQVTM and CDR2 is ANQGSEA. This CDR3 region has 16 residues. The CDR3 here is CSVEDYRGHTNTEAFF. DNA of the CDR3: TGCAGCGTTGAAGATTACCGCGGACACACAAACACTGAAGCTTTCTTT.

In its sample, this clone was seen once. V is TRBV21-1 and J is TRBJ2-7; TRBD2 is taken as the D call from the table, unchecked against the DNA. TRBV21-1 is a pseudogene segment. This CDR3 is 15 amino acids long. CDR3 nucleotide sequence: TGTGCCAGCAGCAAGGAAATCCTAGGCTCCTACGAGCAGTACTTC. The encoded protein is CASSKEILGSYEQYF.

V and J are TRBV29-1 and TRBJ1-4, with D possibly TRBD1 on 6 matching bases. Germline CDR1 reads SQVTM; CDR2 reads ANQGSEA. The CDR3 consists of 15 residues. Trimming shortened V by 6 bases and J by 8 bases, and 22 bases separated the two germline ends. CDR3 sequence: CSVAVGRRGNEKLFF. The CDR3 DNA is TGCAGCGTCGCCGTGGGGAGAAGGGGGAACGAAAAACTGTTTTTT.

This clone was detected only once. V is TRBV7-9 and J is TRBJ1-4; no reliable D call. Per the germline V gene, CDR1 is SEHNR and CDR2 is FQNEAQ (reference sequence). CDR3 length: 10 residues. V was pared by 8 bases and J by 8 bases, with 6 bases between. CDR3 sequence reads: CASGKEKLFF. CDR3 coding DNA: TGTGCCAGCGGCAAGGAAAAACTGTTTTTT.

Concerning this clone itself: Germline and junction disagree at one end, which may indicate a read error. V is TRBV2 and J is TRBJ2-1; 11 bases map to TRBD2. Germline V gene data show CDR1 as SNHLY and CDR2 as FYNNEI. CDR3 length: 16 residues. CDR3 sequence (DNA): TGTGCCAGCATTGAAAGTGGGACTAGCGGCTACAATGAGCAGTTCTTC. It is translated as CASIESGTSGYNEQFF.

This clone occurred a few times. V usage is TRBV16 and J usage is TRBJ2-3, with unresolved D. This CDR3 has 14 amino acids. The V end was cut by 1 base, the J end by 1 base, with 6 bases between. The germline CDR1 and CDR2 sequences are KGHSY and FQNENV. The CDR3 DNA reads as TGTGCCAGCAGCCAATTTTCGTGCACAGATACGCAGTATTTT. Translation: CASSQFSCTDTQYF. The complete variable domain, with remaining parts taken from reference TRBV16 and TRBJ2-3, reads GEEVAQTPKHLVRGEGQKAKLYCAPIKGHSYVFWYQQVLKNEFKFLISFQNENVFDETGMPKERFSAKCLPNSPCSLEIQATKLEDSAVYFCASSQFSCTDTQYFGPGTRLTVL.

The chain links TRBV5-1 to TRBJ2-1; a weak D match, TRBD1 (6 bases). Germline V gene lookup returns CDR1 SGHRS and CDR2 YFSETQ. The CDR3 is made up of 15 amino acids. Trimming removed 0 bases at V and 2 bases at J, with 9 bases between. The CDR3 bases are TGCGCCAGCAGCTTGGAACAGGGACCCTACAATGAGCAGTTCTTC. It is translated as CASSLEQGPYNEQFF.

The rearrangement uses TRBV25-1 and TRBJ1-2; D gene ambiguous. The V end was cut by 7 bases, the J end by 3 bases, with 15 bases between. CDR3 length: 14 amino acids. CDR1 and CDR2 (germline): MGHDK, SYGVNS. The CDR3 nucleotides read TGTGCCAGCACCGGGTTAGCCCCTGACTATGGCTACACCTTC. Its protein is CASTGLAPDYGYTF.

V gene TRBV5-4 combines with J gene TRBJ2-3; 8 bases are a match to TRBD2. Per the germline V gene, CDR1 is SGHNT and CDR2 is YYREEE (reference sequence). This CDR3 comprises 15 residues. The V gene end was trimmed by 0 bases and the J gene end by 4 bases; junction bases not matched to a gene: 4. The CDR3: CASSLVGLGADTQYF. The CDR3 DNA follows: TGTGCCAGCAGCTTGGTGGGACTAGGGGCAGATACGCAGTATTTT.